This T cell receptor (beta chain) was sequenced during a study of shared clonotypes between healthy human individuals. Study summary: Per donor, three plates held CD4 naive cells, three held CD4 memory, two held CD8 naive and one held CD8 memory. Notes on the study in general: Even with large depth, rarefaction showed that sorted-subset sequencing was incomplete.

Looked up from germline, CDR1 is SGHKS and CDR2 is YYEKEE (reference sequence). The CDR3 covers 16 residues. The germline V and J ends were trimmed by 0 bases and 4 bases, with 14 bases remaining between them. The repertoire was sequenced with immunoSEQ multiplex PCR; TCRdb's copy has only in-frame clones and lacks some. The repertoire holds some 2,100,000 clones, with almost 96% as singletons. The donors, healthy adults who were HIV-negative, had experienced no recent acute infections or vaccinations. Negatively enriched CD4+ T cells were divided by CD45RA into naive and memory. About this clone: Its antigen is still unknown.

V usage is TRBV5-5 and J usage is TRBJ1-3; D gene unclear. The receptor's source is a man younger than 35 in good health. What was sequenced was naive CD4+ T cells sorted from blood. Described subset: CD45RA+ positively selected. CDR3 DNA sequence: TGTGCCAGCAGCTTGGCCGGTCCCGGGATGGGAAACACCATATATTTT. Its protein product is CASSLAGPGMGNTIYF.